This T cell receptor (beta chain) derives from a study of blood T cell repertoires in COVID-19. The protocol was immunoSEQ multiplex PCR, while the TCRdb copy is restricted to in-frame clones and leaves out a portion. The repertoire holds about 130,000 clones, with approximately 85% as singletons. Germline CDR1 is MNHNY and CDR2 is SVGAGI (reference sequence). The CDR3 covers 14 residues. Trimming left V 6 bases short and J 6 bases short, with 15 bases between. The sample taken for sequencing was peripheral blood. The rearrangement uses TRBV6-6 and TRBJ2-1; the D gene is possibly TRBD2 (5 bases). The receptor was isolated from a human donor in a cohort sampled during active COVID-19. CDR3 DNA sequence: TGTGCCAGCAGCCCTGTCGGGGTGTTCAATGAGCAGTTCTTC. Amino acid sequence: CASSPVGVFNEQFF.